The clone carrying this T cell receptor (beta chain) was found many times. Its antigen is unknown. TCRdb independently ran MiXCR on the reads; one entry per CDR3 protein. The sample contains hundreds of thousands of distinct CDR3 sequences, around 9.6% of which appear only once. The source of the sample is a study of T cell repertoires in cytomegalovirus infection. Study context: Indicated by public TCR beta signatures were CMV infection and matching HLA type. Study-wide results and limits: HLA-C-restricted CMV clonotypes gave the most frequent clonotype in two of eight donors. Cumulative public TCR beta family frequency identified carriers of CMV plus the relevant HLA.

This TCR derives from a human donor in good health (CMV status not recorded). Some clones in this sample may be carry-over from other donors' samples. The material sequenced was PBMCs.

The DNA of the CDR3 is TGTGCCAGCAGCCCAAAAATACAGGTCTCCTACAATGAGCAGTTCTTC. It translates to CASSPKIQVSYNEQFF. The V and J genes are TRBV7-9 and TRBJ2-1, with TRBD1 as a possible D gene (5 bases). Germline V gene lookup returns CDR1 SEHNR and CDR2 FQNEAQ (reference sequence). The CDR3 runs 16 residues. Trimming left V 5 bases short and J 0 bases short, with 14 bases between.